The 29 T cell receptor beta chains listed next were all sequenced from one sample in a study of blood T cell repertoires in COVID-19. Sequencing used immunoSEQ multiplex PCR; TCRdb keeps in-frame clones, though not all of them. The sample has some 340,000 clones; roughly 90% are singletons. The sequencing input was PBMCs or T cells enriched from blood (not recorded which). The origin of the receptors is a woman aged 25 to 39 who had been exposed to COVID-19.

This clone was observed once. This sequence joins TRBV13 and TRBJ2-7; 12 nucleotides agree with TRBD2. V dropped 4 bases and J dropped 2; count of bases not matched to a gene: 6. This CDR3 has 16 residues. From germline, CDR1 is PRHDT and CDR2 FYEKMQ (reference sequence). This CDR3 reads CASSSGLAGKPYEQYF. The CDR3 nucleotides are TGTGCCAGCAGCTCTGGACTAGCGGGGAAACCCTACGAGCAGTACTTC.

The genes are TRBV7-6 and TRBJ2-5; 12 nucleotides agree with TRBD2. CDR3 length equals 17 residues. The V and J ends lost 5 bases and 5 bases, in that order; junction bases with no gene match: 12. CDR1 and CDR2 from the germline V gene are SGHVS and FNYEAQ. Here the CDR3 reads CASSLRLAGVGLETQYF. For the CDR3, the DNA is TGTGCCAGCAGCCTCCGACTAGCGGGGGTAGGATTGGAGACCCAGTACTTC.

The gene calls are TRBV9 and TRBJ2-5, with 7 nucleotides matching TRBD2. The ends lost 3 bases at V and 0 bases at J; junction bases unmatched: 5. There are 15 residues in the CDR3. The germline CDR1 and CDR2 sequences are SGDLS and YYNGEE. CDR3 sequence: CASSASGAYQETQYF. The CDR3 DNA sequence: TGTGCCAGCAGCGCGAGCGGGGCGTACCAAGAGACCCAGTACTTC.

The V gene is TRBV2, the J gene TRBJ1-4; 7 bases are a match to TRBD1. The germline CDR1 and CDR2 sequences are SNHLY and FYNNEI. The V gene end was trimmed by 5 bases and the J gene end by 0 bases; junction bases not matched to a gene: 6. There are 16 residues in the CDR3. The CDR3 is CASSSRTGTTNEKLFF. CDR3 bases: TGTGCCAGCAGTTCCCGGACAGGAACAACTAATGAAAAACTGTTTTTT.

The CDR3 bases are TGTGCCAGCAGCTTATCTTACAGCCAAGAGACCCAGTACTTC. Protein: CASSLSYSQETQYF. The rearrangement joins TRBV7-6 to TRBJ2-5; D gene ambiguous. Germline V gene lookup returns CDR1 SGHVS and CDR2 FNYEAQ. V was pared by 2 bases and J by 1 base, with 8 bases between. The CDR3 totals 14 residues.

The chain employs TRBV11-2 and TRBJ1-5; 11 nucleotides agree with TRBD1. CDR1 and CDR2 (germline): SGHAT, FQNNGV. The CDR3 is made up of 15 amino acids. V was pared by 5 bases and J by 6 bases, with 6 bases of the junction left unmatched. CDR3 loop: CASSVGTGGTQPQHF. In DNA, the CDR3 is TGTGCCAGCAGCGTAGGGACAGGGGGAACTCAGCCCCAGCATTTT.

The genes are TRBV10-3 and TRBJ1-6; D may be TRBD1 (5 bases). V lost 5 bases to trimming and J lost 6 bases, with 17 bases between them. This CDR3 region has 16 residues. Germline lookup yields CDR1 ENHRY and CDR2 SYGVKD. CDR3 sequence (DNA): TGTGCCATCAGTCGGGGGGGTAGAGGTAGTAATTCACCCCTCCACTTT. Translated, it gives CAISRGGRGSNSPLHF.

This clone was counted once. CDR3 in DNA: TGTGCCAGCTCCCGCCCGGAGCCCCAGCATTTT. Translated: CASSRPEPQHF. The chain combines TRBV6-5 with TRBJ1-5, with unresolved D. V was cut by 8 bases and J by 8 bases, with 10 bases left in between. The CDR3 contains 11 residues. Germline CDR1 is MNHEY and CDR2 is SVGAGI.

This chain uses TRBV11-2 with TRBJ1-1; tentatively, D is TRBD1 (5 bases). The CDR3 covers 15 residues. V was trimmed by 0 bases and J by 6 bases, leaving 14 bases between them. Germline-derived CDR1 and CDR2 are SGHAT and FQNNGV. The CDR3 reads CASSLDPGVRAEAFF. As DNA, the CDR3 is TGTGCCAGCAGCTTAGATCCGGGGGTGAGGGCTGAAGCTTTCTTT.

The chain couples TRBV7-2 to TRBJ1-3; D is unresolved. Germline assignment: CDR1 SGHTA and CDR2 FQGNSA. Trimming took 2 bases from V and 0 from J, leaving 11 bases between them. CDR3 length equals 16 residues. The CDR3 region is CASSLSYTSSGNTIYF. The DNA for the CDR3 is TGTGCCAGCAGCTTAAGTTACACTAGCTCTGGAAACACCATATATTTT.

The chain recombines TRBV5-1 with TRBJ1-2, with 10 bases that match TRBD1. Per germline, CDR1 SGHRS and CDR2 YFSETQ. This CDR3 has 15 amino acids. V was pared by 3 bases and J by 4 bases, with 6 bases of the junction left unmatched. Here the CDR3 reads CASSSTGGASYGYTF. CDR3 sequence (DNA): TGCGCCAGCAGCTCGACAGGGGGCGCAAGCTATGGCTACACCTTC. The full variable domain, rest sourced from reference TRBV5-1 and TRBJ1-2, is KAGVTQTPRYLIKTRGQQVTLSCSPISGHRSVSWYQQTPGQGLQFLFEYFSETQRNKGNFPGRFSGRQFSNSRSEMNVSTLELGDSALYLCASSSTGGASYGYTFGSGTRLTVV.

About this clone itself: The sample carries other DNA sequences with the same CDR3. V usage is TRBV5-6 and J usage is TRBJ1-3; D remains ambiguous. The CDR3 has 14 residues. Germline V CDR1 and CDR2: SGHDT, YYEEEE. The V and J ends lost 0 bases and 1 base respectively, with 5 bases between them. The CDR3 DNA reads as TGTGCCAGCAGCTTGGTTTCTTCTGGAAACACCATATATTTT. Encoded protein: CASSLVSSGNTIYF.

The chain carries TRBV6-6 and TRBJ1-4; 10 bases line up with TRBD1. The CDR3 sequence is 15 residues long. Germline V gene lookup returns CDR1 MNHNY and CDR2 SVGAGI (reference sequence). V shed 6 bases, J shed 4 bases, and the junction held 5 bases outside the gene matches. This chain's CDR3 is CASRGDRGLNEKLFF. Here the CDR3 DNA reads TGTGCCAGCAGGGGGGACAGGGGACTTAATGAAAAACTGTTTTTT.

The CDR3 coding sequence is TGTGCCAGTAGTGCGTCGGGACAGATTAATGAAAAACTGTTTTTT. Translated, it gives CASSASGQINEKLFF. The J gene is TRBJ1-4, the V gene TRBV19; 7 positions match TRBD1. The V gene's germline CDR1 is LNHDA and CDR2 SQIVND (reference sequence). Unmatched junction bases numbered 7, after V lost 5 bases and J lost 4 bases. This CDR3 comprises 15 residues.

The genes are TRBV5-4 and TRBJ1-3; tentatively, D is TRBD1 (5 bases). The V and J ends lost 3 bases and 0 bases respectively, with 10 bases between them. The CDR3 contains 15 residues. CDR1 is SGHNT, CDR2 YYREEE, per germline (reference sequence). Here the CDR3 DNA reads TGTGCCAGCAGCTCGGGGGATACCTCTGGAAACACCATATATTTT. Residues: CASSSGDTSGNTIYF.

This chain connects TRBV7-9 to TRBJ2-3; TRBD2 is a possible D gene (6 bases). The germline V gene has CDR1 SEHNR and CDR2 FQNEAQ (reference sequence). V was shortened by 3 bases and J by 1 base, with 8 bases between the two germline ends. The length of the CDR3 is 14 residues. The CDR3 loop reads CASSLASGTDTQYF. In nucleotides, the CDR3 is TGTGCCAGCAGCTTGGCTAGCGGCACAGATACGCAGTATTTT.

The rearrangement links TRBV7-6 to TRBJ2-7; weak D call: TRBD1 (6 bases). Germline V gene data show CDR1 as SGHVS and CDR2 as FNYEAQ. The CDR3 runs to 14 residues. V was cut by 4 bases and J by 4 bases, with 14 bases left in between. The CDR3 loop is CASSWETGPYEQYF. In DNA, the CDR3 is TGTGCCAGCAGCTGGGAAACAGGGCCTTACGAGCAGTACTTC.

This sequence joins TRBV4-1 and TRBJ2-1; TRBD2 matches at 9 bases. The CDR3 sequence is 17 residues long. V shed 2 bases and J 0 bases; nucleotides not matched to a gene: 5. Germline-derived CDR1 and CDR2 are MGHRA and YSYEKL. In DNA, the CDR3 is TGCGCCAGCAGCCAACGTCTAGCGGGGACCTCCTACAATGAGCAGTTCTTC. Its protein product is CASSQRLAGTSYNEQFF.

This chain connects TRBV3-1 (or the pseudogene TRBV3-2) to TRBJ1-3; D is unresolved. CDR1 is LGHDT, CDR2 YNNKEL, per germline (reference sequence). Deletions cut 4 bases from V and 0 bases from J, with 10 bases between. The CDR3 loop spans 15 amino acids. The CDR3 sequence is CASSPFRDSGNTIYF. The DNA of the CDR3 is TGTGCCAGCAGCCCTTTCCGGGACTCTGGAAACACCATATATTTT.

The chain combines TRBV7-8 with TRBJ1-1; 7 positions match TRBD1. J gave up 2 bases and V 0 bases, and 6 bases lay outside the gene matches. Germline V gives CDR1 SGHVS, CDR2 FQNEAQ. CDR3 length: 16 residues. CDR3: CASSLAGGEGNTEAFF. The CDR3, as DNA: TGTGCCAGCAGCTTAGCAGGGGGCGAGGGAAACACTGAAGCTTTCTTT. Combining the CDR3 with reference TRBV7-8 and TRBJ1-1 gives the whole variable domain GAGVSQSPRYKVAKRGQDVALRCDPISGHVSLFWYQQALGQGPEFLTYFQNEAQLDKSGLPSDRFFAERPEGSVSTLKIQRTQQEDSAVYLCASSLAGGEGNTEAFFGQGTRLTVV.

This clone was picked up one time. CDR3 residues: CASRPGQGMGQPQHF. The DNA for the CDR3 is TGTGCCAGCAGGCCGGGACAGGGCATGGGTCAGCCCCAGCATTTT. J is TRBJ1-5 and V is TRBV27; 9 positions match TRBD1. Per germline, CDR1 MNHEY and CDR2 SMNVEV (reference sequence). The CDR3 sequence is 15 residues long. The V segment lost 6 bases and the J segment 6 bases; nucleotides outside the gene matches: 9.

This chain joins TRBV27 and TRBJ1-2; the match to TRBD1 covers 7 bases. Unmatched junction bases numbered 7, after V lost 7 bases and J lost 2 bases. Germline V gives CDR1 MNHEY, CDR2 SMNVEV (reference sequence). This CDR3 has 14 amino acids. The CDR3 spells CASTPTGINYGYTF. The CDR3 coding sequence is TGTGCCAGCACCCCGACAGGGATCAACTATGGCTACACCTTC.

The V gene is TRBV30, the J gene TRBJ2-2; D possibly corresponds to TRBD1 (5 bases). The CDR3 has 12 residues. The germline V and J ends were trimmed by 3 bases and 6 bases, with 8 bases remaining between them. The V gene's germline CDR1 is GTSNPN and CDR2 SVGIG (reference sequence). CDR3 region: CAWRGLAGELFF. DNA for the CDR3: TGTGCCTGGAGGGGGCTGGCCGGGGAGCTGTTTTTT.

The chain uses TRBV4-2 and TRBJ2-7, with 9 positions matching TRBD2. The CDR3 runs 15 residues. With 1 base clipped from V and 6 bases from J, the junction kept 7 bases outside the gene matches. Germline V gene sequence: CDR1 LGHNA, CDR2 YNFKEQ. CDR3 sequence: CASSQGGGGASEQYF. In nucleotides, the CDR3 is TGTGCCAGCAGCCAAGGAGGCGGGGGGGCCTCCGAGCAGTACTTC.

V usage is TRBV30 and J usage is TRBJ2-7, with D perhaps TRBD2 (5 bases). The germline V gene has CDR1 GTSNPN and CDR2 SVGIG (reference sequence). The CDR3 has 13 amino acids. V lost 0 bases and J 5 bases, leaving 11 bases between the germline ends. The CDR3 DNA sequence: TGTGCCTGGAGTGTATATGTTAGCGACGAGCAGTACTTC. Its protein product is CAWSVYVSDEQYF.

This clone appeared a single time. The chain uses TRBV3-1 (or the pseudogene TRBV3-2) and TRBJ1-2; weak D call: TRBD1 (5 bases). The CDR3 runs 15 residues. Germline CDR1 is LGHDT and CDR2 is YNNKEL (reference sequence). The V end lost 1 base, the J end lost 0 bases, and 9 bases lay between the germline ends. Here the CDR3 DNA reads TGTGCCAGCAGCCAAGCGCCACAGGCTAACTATGGCTACACCTTC. Translating it yields CASSQAPQANYGYTF.

V is TRBV7-6 and J is TRBJ1-6, with D hard to call. V lost 2 bases and J 9 bases, leaving 5 bases between the germline ends. Germline assignment: CDR1 SGHVS and CDR2 FNYEAQ. CDR3 size: 12 residues. Here the CDR3 reads CASSLLGSPLHF. DNA of the CDR3: TGTGCCAGCAGCTTACTCGGTTCACCCCTCCACTTT.

The V call is TRBV7-9, the J call TRBJ1-1, with 10 nucleotides matching TRBD1. Germline V CDR1 and CDR2: SEHNR, FQNEAQ (reference sequence). This CDR3 spans 16 amino acids. The ends lost 6 bases at V and 0 bases at J; junction bases unmatched: 7. The DNA for the CDR3 is TGTGCCAGCAGGCCCGGGACAGGGGCTATGAACACTGAAGCTTTCTTT. Amino acids: CASRPGTGAMNTEAFF.

This clone was observed once. The CDR3 protein is CATSDTSRGGLTYEQYF. The CDR3, as DNA: TGTGCCACCAGTGACACTTCGCGGGGCGGACTAACCTACGAGCAGTACTTC. The chain combines TRBV24-1 with TRBJ2-7, with a possible D match to TRBD2 (6 bases). Germline CDR1 and CDR2: KGHDR and SFDVKD. CDR3 length: 17 amino acids. Between the trimmed V and J ends, which lost 4 bases and 2 bases, there was a span of 20 bases.